This passage covers 20 T cell receptor beta chains from one sample sequenced in a study of PD-1 blockade in mismatch repair-deficient tumors. Data came from immunoSEQ multiplex PCR; TCRdb stores just in-frame clones and leaves some out. Here the sample spans approximately 130,000 clones, about 88% being singletons. This specimen was peripheral blood, taken 44 weeks after starting pembrolizumab. These receptor sequences come from an adult with mismatch repair-deficient cancer.

The chain has TRBV29-1 and TRBJ2-7, with 7 bases that match TRBD2. V lost 6 bases, J lost 2 bases, and 7 bases stayed unmatched. Germline V lookup: CDR1 SQVTM, CDR2 ANQGSEA. This CDR3 is built from 13 residues. The CDR3 coding sequence is TGCAGCGTCGGGTTGAGCGGGGCCTACGAGCAGTACTTC. This gives the protein CSVGLSGAYEQYF.

The chain uses TRBV6-5 and TRBJ2-2; D not certain. The V and J ends lost 1 base and 5 bases respectively, with 5 bases between them. CDR3 length: 13 residues. Germline V gives CDR1 MNHEY, CDR2 SVGAGI. Here the CDR3 reads CASSYWGTGELFF. The CDR3 bases are TGTGCCAGCAGTTACTGGGGAACCGGGGAGCTGTTTTTT.

The chain has TRBV15 and TRBJ1-1; perhaps TRBD1 as D (6 bases). The CDR3 runs to 14 residues. The V gene's germline CDR1 is LNHNV and CDR2 YYDKDF (reference sequence). Between the trimmed V and J ends, which lost 3 bases and 0 bases, there was a span of 8 bases. The CDR3 sequence: CATSRGHMNTEAFF. CDR3 in DNA: TGTGCCACCAGCAGGGGACACATGAACACTGAAGCTTTCTTT. The whole variable domain, remainder taken from reference TRBV15 and TRBJ1-1, is DAMVIQNPRYQVTQFGKPVTLSCSQTLNHNVMYWYQQKSSQAPKLLFHYYDKDFNNEADTPDNFQSRRPNTSFCFLDIRSPGLGDTAMYLCATSRGHMNTEAFFGQGTRLTVV.

V and J are TRBV19 and TRBJ2-2, with 12 nucleotides matching TRBD2. The CDR3 totals 18 residues. Germline V lookup: CDR1 LNHDA, CDR2 SQIVND (reference sequence). Germline trimming cut 5 bases from V and 0 bases from J; bases unmatched to any gene: 7. CDR3 in DNA: TGTGCCAGTAGTCCCAGACTAGCGGGAGTTCCGAACACCGGGGAGCTGTTTTTT. Translated: CASSPRLAGVPNTGELFF.

The genes are TRBV27 and TRBJ2-1, with 9 nucleotides matching TRBD2. CDR1 and CDR2 (germline): MNHEY, SMNVEV (reference sequence). The CDR3 is made up of 16 amino acids. Trimming at V came to 1 base and at J to 2 bases, leaving 3 bases not matched to a gene. The CDR3 DNA sequence: TGTGCCAGCAGTTTATATAGCGGGAGAACCTACAATGAGCAGTTCTTC. Amino acids: CASSLYSGRTYNEQFF.

This CDR3 is CASGLNGPSYEQYF. The CDR3 nucleotides are TGTGCTAGTGGTTTGAACGGGCCCTCCTACGAGCAGTACTTC. This chain uses TRBV12-5 with TRBJ2-7; D uncertain. CDR1 is LGHNT and CDR2 is FRNRAP in the germline V gene. V gave up 2 bases and J gave up 0 bases, with 8 bases separating them. CDR3 length: 14 amino acids.

CDR3 DNA: TGTGCCATCAGTGGGACAGGGTGGGGCACTGAAGCTTTCTTT. Its translation: CAISGTGWGTEAFF. This chain joins TRBV10-3 and TRBJ1-1, with 8 bases aligning to TRBD1. The CDR3 is 14 residues long. V lost 4 bases to trimming and J lost 4 bases; unmatched junction nucleotides: 5. Germline CDR1 is ENHRY and CDR2 is SYGVKD.

CDR3 in DNA: TGTGCCAGCCAGGCATCCTACAATGAGCAGTTCTTC. Translating it yields CASQASYNEQFF. V is TRBV6-5 and J is TRBJ2-1, with unresolved D. CDR3 length: 12 residues. V was clipped by 8 bases and J by 1 base, with 6 bases between them. Looked up from germline, CDR1 is MNHEY and CDR2 is SVGAGI.

Only a few counts were recorded for this clone. The chain links TRBV30 to TRBJ2-7; 9 bases are shared with TRBD1. The V and J ends lost 1 base and 6 bases, in that order; junction bases with no gene match: 7. Germline CDR1 GTSNPN, CDR2 SVGIG (reference sequence). This CDR3 contains 14 residues. This chain's CDR3 is CAWSEDRGTGEQYF. Here the CDR3 DNA reads TGTGCCTGGAGTGAGGACAGGGGCACGGGCGAGCAGTACTTC.

V usage is TRBV7-6 and J usage is TRBJ2-1; the D gene is possibly TRBD2 (5 bases). Germline V CDR1 and CDR2: SGHVS, FNYEAQ. The CDR3 has 15 amino acids. Trimming removed 5 bases from V and 3 bases from J, with 14 bases in between. The DNA for the CDR3 is TGTGCCAGCAGCGATCCGGAGCGGCGCTACAATGAGCAGTTCTTC. It is translated as CASSDPERRYNEQFF.

V gene TRBV4-2 combines with J gene TRBJ2-7; the D gene is possibly TRBD1 (6 bases). The CDR3 consists of 15 residues. The V gene's germline CDR1 is LGHNA and CDR2 YNFKEQ. The germline V and J ends were trimmed by 0 bases and 6 bases, with 15 bases remaining between them. The CDR3 spells CASSQEFTGTAEQYF. As DNA, the CDR3 is TGTGCCAGCAGCCAAGAATTTACAGGGACCGCCGAGCAGTACTTC.

This rearrangement joins TRBV2 to TRBJ2-2, with 13 bases fitting TRBD2. The trim removed 5 bases at V and 6 bases at J, leaving 3 bases unmatched. The CDR3 has 15 residues. From germline, CDR1 is SNHLY and CDR2 FYNNEI. The CDR3 is CASSRTSGRSGELFF. The CDR3 DNA reads as TGTGCCAGCAGTAGGACTAGCGGGAGATCCGGGGAGCTGTTTTTT.

This clone is large by share. V is TRBV10-3 and J is TRBJ2-3, with D unclear. Per the germline V gene, CDR1 is ENHRY and CDR2 is SYGVKD. V was shortened by 2 bases and J by 5 bases, with 5 bases between the two germline ends. The CDR3 has 12 residues. The CDR3 DNA sequence: TGTGCCATCAGTGAGAAAGGAGATACGCAGTATTTT. Protein: CAISEKGDTQYF.

This chain connects TRBV5-1 to TRBJ2-5; 10 bases map to TRBD1. The length of the CDR3 is 15 residues. The V and J ends lost 0 bases and 5 bases, in that order; junction bases with no gene match: 4. CDR1 SGHRS and CDR2 YFSETQ come from the germline V gene. The CDR3 protein is CASSLGQGAWETQYF. DNA of the CDR3: TGCGCCAGCAGCTTGGGACAGGGGGCCTGGGAGACCCAGTACTTC.

The rearrangement joins TRBV1 to TRBJ2-1; TRBD1 reflects the table's D call only, with no check against the DNA. TRBV1 is a known pseudogene. There are 16 residues in the CDR3. CDR3 DNA: TGCACCAGCAGCCAGATCACAGTTAGGCCCAGGCTCGAGCAGTTCTTC. Amino acids: CTSSQITVRPRLEQFF.

The rearrangement joins TRBV5-1 to TRBJ2-5; no definite D call. Germline CDR1 is SGHRS and CDR2 is YFSETQ. The CDR3 covers 15 residues. Trimming took off 3 bases at V and 1 base at J, with 13 bases between the two ends. CDR3 in DNA: TGCGCCAGCAGCTACCTCGGGCCAGCCCAAGAGACCCAGTACTTC. Protein product: CASSYLGPAQETQYF.

The V and J genes are TRBV6-5 and TRBJ1-2; D gene ambiguous. CDR1 and CDR2 from the germline V gene are MNHEY and SVGAGI. The CDR3 totals 12 residues. Trimming took off 1 base at V and 3 bases at J, with 3 bases between the two ends. The CDR3 sequence is CASSYWDYGYTF. The CDR3 DNA reads as TGTGCCAGCAGTTACTGGGACTATGGCTACACCTTC.

The chain joins TRBV2 to TRBJ2-7; 9 positions agree with TRBD1. The length of the CDR3 is 14 residues. V shed 7 bases and J 2 bases; nucleotides not matched to a gene: 6. CDR1 is SNHLY, CDR2 FYNNEI, per germline. The CDR3 loop is CASNSGTGPYEQYF. In DNA, the CDR3 is TGTGCCAGCAACTCCGGGACAGGGCCCTACGAGCAGTACTTC.

The rearrangement uses TRBV19 and TRBJ1-4; D gene ambiguous. The germline gives CDR1 LNHDA, CDR2 SQIVND (reference sequence). Between the trimmed V and J ends, which lost 3 bases and 8 bases, there was a span of 7 bases. This CDR3 spans 12 amino acids. CDR3 bases: TGTGCCAGTAGTATGGGGAGGGAAAAACTGTTTTTT. Encoded protein: CASSMGREKLFF. The variable domain in full, with the rest retrieved from reference TRBV19 and TRBJ1-4, is DGGITQSPKYLFRKEGQNVTLSCEQNLNHDAMYWYRQDPGQGLRLIYYSQIVNDFQKGDIAEGYSVSREKKESFPLTVTSAQKNPTAFYLCASSMGREKLFFGSGTQLSVL.

V usage is TRBV11-3 and J usage is TRBJ2-7, with D tentatively TRBD2 (5 bases). The CDR3 loop spans 13 amino acids. Trimming removed 5 bases from V and 5 bases from J, with 13 bases in between. Germline CDR1 SGHNT, CDR2 YENEEA. The CDR3 sequence is CASSRRGIHEQYF. Here the CDR3 DNA reads TGTGCCAGCAGCCGAAGAGGGATCCACGAGCAGTACTTC.